This T cell receptor (beta chain) is from a study of OX40 agonist ivuxolimab in advanced cancers. Exclusion applied to patients with autoimmune disease history or systemic immunosuppression. Generated by immunoSEQ multiplex PCR, the TCRdb table keeps only in-frame clones and is missing some. The table has fewer than 45,000 clones, more than 80% seen once. Study-level results: Expansion of clones was among the lowest in partial responders at 0.1-3.0 mg/kg. No antigen was identified for the clonally expanded peripheral T cells. Relative to CD4+, CD8+ T cells held more expanded clones on average.

Losses at the gene ends were 4 bases for V and 7 bases for J; bases not matched to a gene: 8. CDR1 MGHRA and CDR2 YSYEKL come from the germline V gene. The CDR3 runs to 15 residues. Concerning this clone: Its antigen is unknown.

The sequence came from an adult with an advanced solid tumor such as melanoma, head and neck, liver or kidney cancer. The input for sequencing was CD4+ or CD8+ T cells sorted from blood, taken in a trial of the OX40 agonist ivuxolimab. The chain recombines TRBV4-1 with TRBJ2-5, with 11 bases aligning to TRBD2. The CDR3 sequence: CASSPLAGGVRTQYF. CDR3 nucleotides: TGCGCCAGCAGCCCATTAGCGGGGGGGGTTCGGACCCAGTACTTC.